In its sample, the clone carrying this T cell receptor beta chain was seen once. The antigen remains unidentified. This entry belongs to a study of shared clonotypes between healthy human individuals. Study-level results: Sharing of clonotypes among donors was expected to vary with sequencing depth. What naive subsets generally showed was a larger estimated richness than memory subsets showed. Clonotypes shared by all four donors outscored non-shared clonotypes in generation probability.

Adult Caucasians living in Nashville, Tennessee made up all of the donors. The CDR3 extends over 14 amino acids. Deletions cut 6 bases from V and 1 base from J, with 13 bases between. CDR1 is MDHEN, CDR2 SYDVKM, per germline. Clones were read by immunoSEQ multiplex PCR, and TCRdb kept only the in-frame ones, dropping some. The data show about 2.5 million clones, roughly 92% seen once. The sequence came from a man between 18 and 35 years old in good health. Some clones in this sample may be carry-over from other donors' samples. J is TRBJ2-7 and V is TRBV28; D might be TRBD1 (6 bases). Sequenced material: naive CD4+ T cells from PBMCs. Subset defined: CD45RA+ positively selected. The CDR3 reads CASSQLDRSYEQYF. In nucleotides, the CDR3 is TGTGCCAGCAGCCAACTGGACAGATCCTACGAGCAGTACTTC.